The rows below give T cell receptor beta chains drawn from one sample of a study of glioma-infiltrating T cells after dendritic cell vaccination. Sequencing used immunoSEQ multiplex PCR; TCRdb keeps in-frame clones, though not all of them. The profile covers 55,000 to 75,000 clones, with 70% to 85% appearing a single time and 15% to 18% taken by the ten largest. This specimen was blood, taken after dendritic cell vaccination. The receptors stem from a human donor with glioblastoma. Each CDR3 is given with its conserved first and last residue. Fields, in order: CDR3 DNA, CDR3 protein, D gene, V gene, clone size, J gene. A D gene is named only where the DNA matches it firmly. Clone size is not always given. Where it is, it says once, few, many or a class for expanded clones.

CDR3 DNA: TGTGCCAGCAGCCCGGTAGGGGGACAGGGTAATGAAAAACTGTTTTTT; CDR3 protein: CASSPVGGQGNEKLFF; D gene: TRBD1; V gene: TRBV7-8; clone size: .; J gene: TRBJ1-4
CDR3 DNA: TGCGCCAGCAGCCAAGTCCCGGGTGCTCGGGGTGGCTACACCTTC; CDR3 protein: CASSQVPGARGGYTF; D gene: .; V gene: TRBV4-1; clone size: .; J gene: TRBJ1-2
CDR3 DNA: TGCGCCAGCAGCCATTCCGGGGGGGCCTCCTACAATGAGCAGTTCTTC; CDR3 protein: CASSHSGGASYNEQFF; D gene: TRBD2; V gene: TRBV4-3; clone size: .; J gene: TRBJ2-1
CDR3 DNA: TGTGCCAGTAGTATCGGGACTAGCGGCCCTCCATACGAGCAGTACTTC; CDR3 protein: CASSIGTSGPPYEQYF; D gene: TRBD2; V gene: TRBV19; clone size: .; J gene: TRBJ2-7
CDR3 DNA: TGCGCCAGCAGCTGGACAGGGCCAAATTCACCCCTCCACTTT; CDR3 protein: CASSWTGPNSPLHF; D gene: TRBD1; V gene: TRBV5-1; clone size: once; J gene: TRBJ1-6
CDR3 DNA: TGTGCCAGCAGCCATAGCCTAGCGGGGGCCTGCCGTGGAGAGACCCAGTACTTC; CDR3 protein: CASSHSLAGACRGETQYF; D gene: TRBD2; V gene: TRBV4-2; clone size: .; J gene: TRBJ2-5
CDR3 DNA: TGTGCCAGCAGTCCTGATGACCAGGGGTATGGCTACACCTTC; CDR3 protein: CASSPDDQGYGYTF; D gene: .; V gene: TRBV7-9; clone size: .; J gene: TRBJ1-2
CDR3 DNA: TGTGCCAGCAGCTCGACCTTTAGAGACTATTCCTCGGCAGATACGCAGTATTTT; CDR3 protein: CASSSTFRDYSSADTQYF; D gene: .; V gene: TRBV7-9; clone size: .; J gene: TRBJ2-3
CDR3 DNA: TGTGCCAGCACCCCCTATTTCAGGGGTAGGACCGGGGAGCTGTTTTTT; CDR3 protein: CASTPYFRGRTGELFF; D gene: .; V gene: TRBV27; clone size: .; J gene: TRBJ2-2
CDR3 DNA: TGTGCTAGTGGCTTAATTCCGGGACAGTATTCACCCCTCCACTTT; CDR3 protein: CASGLIPGQYSPLHF; D gene: TRBD1; V gene: TRBV12-5; clone size: .; J gene: TRBJ1-6
CDR3 DNA: TGTGCCAGCAGCTTGCTAGCGGGGGGAGCCAATGAGCAGTTCTTC; CDR3 protein: CASSLLAGGANEQFF; D gene: TRBD2; V gene: TRBV7-6; clone size: .; J gene: TRBJ2-1
CDR3 DNA: TGTGCCAGCAGCCTGGACAGGGGGCTCGGCTACACCTTC; CDR3 protein: CASSLDRGLGYTF; D gene: TRBD1; V gene: TRBV11-2; clone size: .; J gene: TRBJ1-2
CDR3 DNA: TGTGCCAGCAGGAACTTACAGGACCTGTACGGTGAAGCTTTCTTT; CDR3 protein: CASRNLQDLYGEAFF; D gene: .; V gene: TRBV27; clone size: .; J gene: TRBJ1-1
CDR3 DNA: TGTGCCAGCAGCTTAAGCAGCGGGGGAGCCTACGAGCAGTACTTC; CDR3 protein: CASSLSSGGAYEQYF; D gene: TRBD2; V gene: TRBV7-2; clone size: .; J gene: TRBJ2-7
CDR3 DNA: TGTGCCAGCAGCGTAGGAGTGGACAGTGAAAAACTGTTTTTT; CDR3 protein: CASSVGVDSEKLFF; D gene: .; V gene: TRBV9; clone size: .; J gene: TRBJ1-4
CDR3 DNA: TGTGCCAGCATGCGACAAGACAGCGTAAAGGATACTGAAGCTTTCTTT; CDR3 protein: CASMRQDSVKDTEAFF; D gene: .; V gene: TRBV19; clone size: .; J gene: TRBJ1-1